The 5 T cell receptor beta chains below come from one sample, sequenced in a study of blood T cell repertoires in COVID-19. The method was immunoSEQ multiplex PCR; TCRdb's version includes in-frame clones alone and lacks a portion of them. The table shows more than 200,000 clones, with roughly nine tenths occurring only once. Sequencing used peripheral blood. The source is a man in his late teens or twenties with active or convalescent COVID-19.

The rearrangement links TRBV2 to TRBJ1-1; D is undetermined. CDR3 length: 15 amino acids. Trimming took off 1 base at V and 1 base at J, with 10 bases between the two ends. Germline V CDR1 and CDR2: SNHLY, FYNNEI. The CDR3 bases are TGTGCCAGCAGTGAAGACTGGCAGCGGAACACTGAAGCTTTCTTT. Its translation is CASSEDWQRNTEAFF.

This rearrangement joins TRBV27 to TRBJ1-1; the match to TRBD1 covers 9 bases. The CDR3 covers 15 residues. Germline lookup yields CDR1 MNHEY and CDR2 SMNVEV (reference sequence). With 10 bases clipped from V and 2 bases from J, the junction kept 11 bases outside the gene matches. CDR3 bases: TGTGCCACCCGAACAGGGGGCGGTGGAAACACTGAAGCTTTCTTT. It specifies CATRTGGGGNTEAFF.

The chain carries TRBV24-1 and TRBJ1-1; TRBD1 matches 8 bases. Germline V gene sequence: CDR1 KGHDR, CDR2 SFDVKD. After removal of 4 bases from V and 5 bases from J, the junction contained 14 bases not matched to a gene. There are 17 residues in the CDR3. In DNA form, the CDR3 reads TGTGCCACCAGTGAACAAACGGACAGGGATCGAGAGACTGAAGCTTTCTTT. This sequence encodes CATSEQTDRDRETEAFF.

The rearrangement links TRBV6-2 or TRBV6-3 to TRBJ2-5, with 7 positions matching TRBD1. This CDR3 spans 18 amino acids. The trim removed 0 bases at V and 3 bases at J, leaving 13 bases unmatched. Germline V gene lookup returns CDR1 MNHEY and CDR2 SVGEGT. The CDR3 reads CASSYSEDRLRIKETQYF. The CDR3 DNA follows: TGTGCCAGCAGTTACTCGGAGGACAGGCTGAGGATAAAAGAGACCCAGTACTTC.

The V and J genes are TRBV28 and TRBJ2-5, with 9 bases that match TRBD1. V shed 2 bases and J 1 base; nucleotides not matched to a gene: 2. The CDR3 spans 15 residues. In germline, CDR1 is MDHEN, CDR2 SYDVKM. The CDR3 is CASSLGDRAQETQYF. CDR3 coding DNA: TGTGCCAGCAGTTTAGGGGACAGGGCCCAAGAGACCCAGTACTTC.